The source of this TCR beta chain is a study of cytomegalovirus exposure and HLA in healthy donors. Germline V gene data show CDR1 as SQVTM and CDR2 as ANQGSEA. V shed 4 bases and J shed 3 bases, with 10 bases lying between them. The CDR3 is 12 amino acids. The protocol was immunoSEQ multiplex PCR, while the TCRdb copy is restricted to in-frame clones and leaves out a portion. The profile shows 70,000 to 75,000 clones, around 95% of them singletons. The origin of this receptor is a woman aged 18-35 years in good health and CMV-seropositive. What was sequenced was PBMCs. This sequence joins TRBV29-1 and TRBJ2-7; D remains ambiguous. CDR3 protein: CSVGPGLYEQYF. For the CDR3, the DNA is TGCAGCGTTGGCCCGGGTCTCTACGAGCAGTACTTC.